The source of this T cell receptor (beta chain) is a study of a mutant IDH1 vaccine in newly diagnosed glioma. For the study at large: Commencement of vaccination occurred 4-6 weeks following radiotherapy alone, or concurrently with temozolomide cycles. Prior therapy was radiotherapy, temozolomide, or both; most received both.

This clone was observed a single time. Antigen: not known. Findings of the study overall: The occurrence of vaccine-induced immune responses was seen in 80% to 95% of patients.

Stated time point: week 5, during vaccination. The investigators gave 300 ug of mutant IDH1 20-mer peptide in each vaccine dose, together with topical imiquimod. New WHO grade 3 or 4 IDH1-mutant, ATRX-lost astrocytomas were present in all donors. The germline CDR1 and CDR2 sequences are SQVTM and ANQGSEA. The V gene end was trimmed by 6 bases and the J gene end by 3 bases; junction bases not matched to a gene: 12. There are 17 residues in the CDR3. Only in-frame clones appear in the TCRdb table, and some are missing; sequencing was by immunoSEQ multiplex PCR. In the table there are 30,000 to 35,000 clones, 55% to 60% of which are singletons.

Sequencing used PBMCs, obtained from a glioma patient whose treatment included an IDH1 peptide vaccine. This rearrangement joins TRBV29-1 to TRBJ2-5; TRBD2 agrees at 14 bases. The TCR comes from a woman younger than 30 with glioma. CDR3 region: CSVAGTSGSTGEETQYF. The CDR3, as DNA: TGCAGCGTCGCCGGGACTAGCGGGAGTACTGGGGAAGAGACCCAGTACTTC.